These 22 T cell receptor beta chains were sequenced from one sample in a study of T-cell memory formation after mild COVID-19. TCRdb re-called the 5' RACE reads with MiXCR, one entry per CDR3 protein. The sample consists of tens of thousands of distinct CDR3 sequences, roughly 16% of them appearing once. Sequencing input: PBMCs or a T cell subset sorted from them (not recorded which). These receptors came from a man between 18 and 29 years old who had mild COVID-19 (a few samples of this study predate the infection). Cell type and time point are not known.

This clonotype was counted only a few times. V gene TRBV4-1 combines with J gene TRBJ2-4; D gene unclear. This CDR3 comprises 14 residues. Germline CDR1 reads MGHRA; CDR2 reads YSYEKL. With 0 bases removed from V and 0 bases from J, the gap between germline ends came to 3 bases. CDR3 residues: CASSQEGAKNIQYF. Written as DNA, the CDR3 is TGCGCCAGCAGCCAAGAGGGAGCCAAAAACATTCAGTACTTC.

This clonotype turned up a few times. This sequence joins TRBV7-9 and TRBJ2-1, with TRBD2 identical over 10 bases. Per the germline V gene, CDR1 is SEHNR and CDR2 is FQNEAQ (reference sequence). The V gene end was trimmed by 5 bases and the J gene end by 9 bases; junction bases not matched to a gene: 16. The CDR3 has 17 amino acids. The CDR3 DNA follows: TGTGCCAGCAGCCTCCCCTCCCTAGCGGGGGACATGGGTGAGCAGTTCTTC. Residues: CASSLPSLAGDMGEQFF. The full variable domain, with the rest looked up from reference TRBV7-9 and TRBJ2-1, is DTGVSQNPRHKITKRGQNVTFRCDPISEHNRLYWYRQTLGQGPEFLTYFQNEAQLEKSRLLSDRFSAERPKGSFSTLEIQRTEQGDSAMYLCASSLPSLAGDMGEQFFGPGTRLTVL.

This clonotype was picked up many times. The CDR3: CASSPYNEQFF. The CDR3 DNA is TGTGCCAGCAGCCCGTACAATGAGCAGTTCTTC. The chain is built from TRBV7-9 and TRBJ2-1; D is uncertain. This CDR3 has 11 residues. Per germline, CDR1 SEHNR and CDR2 FQNEAQ (reference sequence). The V gene lost 5 bases and the J gene lost 4 bases, with 3 bases spanning the gap.

The genes are TRBV28 and TRBJ2-4, with a weak D call TRBD1 (5 bases). This CDR3 is 15 amino acids long. Germline assignment: CDR1 MDHEN and CDR2 SYDVKM. The ends were cut back, 5 bases at V and 1 base at J, with 12 bases in the middle. The CDR3 loop is CASSRQGEAKNIQYF. The CDR3 nucleotides read TGTGCCAGCAGTCGTCAGGGTGAGGCCAAAAACATTCAGTACTTC.

There are a few counts of this clonotype. The chain links TRBV12-3 or TRBV12-4 to TRBJ2-5; D might be TRBD1 or TRBD2, each matching 6 bases. The CDR3 extends over 14 amino acids. V shed 7 bases and J shed 4 bases, with 16 bases lying between them. CDR3 coding DNA: TGTGCCAGCACCCCGGGGGTAGGGGGAGAGACCCAGTACTTC. It translates to CASTPGVGGETQYF.

This clonotype was seen a few times. This chain joins TRBV29-1 and TRBJ2-3; 12 bases agree with TRBD2. After removal of 6 bases from V and 2 bases from J, the junction contained 3 bases not matched to a gene. Germline V gene data show CDR1 as SQVTM and CDR2 as ANQGSEA. The CDR3 loop spans 14 amino acids. The CDR3 protein is CSVRTSGITDTQYF. CDR3 in DNA: TGCAGCGTAAGGACTAGCGGGATCACAGATACGCAGTATTTT.

The V gene is TRBV18, the J gene TRBJ1-1, with D hard to call. CDR3 length: 14 amino acids. Germline CDR1 reads KGHSH; CDR2 reads LQKENI. V lost 6 bases, J lost 1 base, and 12 bases lay in between. CDR3: CASSLLTSNTEAFF. CDR3 sequence (DNA): TGTGCCAGCTCGCTCCTCACTTCGAACACTGAAGCTTTCTTT.

This clonotype was seen at least ten times. This chain uses TRBV5-1 with TRBJ1-1; D is ambiguous. V was shortened by 0 bases and J by 5 bases, with 8 bases between the two germline ends. CDR3 length equals 13 residues. Germline CDR1 reads SGHRS; CDR2 reads YFSETQ. The CDR3 protein is CASSLGVETEAFF. The CDR3 DNA is TGCGCCAGCAGCTTGGGAGTGGAGACTGAAGCTTTCTTT. The full variable domain, rest sourced from reference TRBV5-1 and TRBJ1-1, is KAGVTQTPRYLIKTRGQQVTLSCSPISGHRSVSWYQQTPGQGLQFLFEYFSETQRNKGNFPGRFSGRQFSNSRSEMNVSTLELGDSALYLCASSLGVETEAFFGQGTRLTVV.

The V call is TRBV4-2, the J call TRBJ1-1, with TRBD1 identical over 10 bases. CDR3 length: 15 amino acids. CDR1 and CDR2 (germline): LGHNA, YNFKEQ. Trimming removed 1 base from V and 5 bases from J; junction bases left unmatched: 4. As DNA, the CDR3 is TGTGCCAGCAGCCAAGGGACAGGGGGAGGGACTGAAGCTTTCTTT. As protein: CASSQGTGGGTEAFF.

This clonotype occurred once. A much larger clonotype is one base distant, so this may be a read error. CDR3 loop: CATSLWLQETQYF. CDR3 in DNA: TGTGCCACCAGCTTATGGCTTCAAGAGACCCAGTACTTC. V is TRBV7-6 and J is TRBJ2-5; D remains ambiguous. The CDR3 is 13 residues long. Germline CDR1 SGHVS, CDR2 FNYEAQ.

V is TRBV7-9 and J is TRBJ2-1; weak D call: TRBD1 (5 bases). The DNA end is more similar to TRBJ1-2, so the J call may be wrong. In germline, CDR1 is SEHNR, CDR2 FQNEAQ (reference sequence). The CDR3 is 14 amino acids. CDR3 sequence: CASSRGARARGYTF. The CDR3 bases are TGTGCCAGCAGCCGAGGGGCCCGGGCACGGGGCTACACCTTC.

The V call is TRBV9, the J call TRBJ2-3, with a weak D call TRBD1 (5 bases). CDR3 length: 14 amino acids. CDR1 SGDLS and CDR2 YYNGEE come from the germline V gene. Between the trimmed V and J ends, which lost 0 bases and 4 bases, there was a span of 9 bases. CDR3 nucleotide sequence: TGTGCCAGCAGCGTAGTTGTAGGGGCAGATACGCAGTATTTT. Translated, it gives CASSVVVGADTQYF.

The chain links TRBV4-1 to TRBJ2-2, with TRBD2 matching 10 bases. V shed 4 bases, J shed 0 bases, and the junction held 5 bases outside the gene matches. CDR1 MGHRA and CDR2 YSYEKL come from the germline V gene. CDR3 size: 17 residues. The DNA of the CDR3 is TGCGCCAGCAGCCGGGTTGGACTAGCGGCGAACACCGGGGAGCTGTTTTTT. This translates into CASSRVGLAANTGELFF.

On this clonotype: The CDR3 ends on some other residue instead of the conserved phenylalanine or tryptophan, so this is likely a read error. The CDR3 loop reads CASSFSSGSPLHS. The CDR3 coding sequence is TGTGCCAGCAGTTTTTCCAGCGGTTCACCCCTCCACTCT. The V call is TRBV12-3 or TRBV12-4, the J call TRBJ1-6; D is undetermined. Trimming pared 3 bases from V and 9 bases from J, leaving 9 bases between. The CDR3 spans 13 residues.

Turning to this clonotype: An end of the junction does not agree with germline; a read error may underlie this. The gene calls are TRBV29-1 and TRBJ2-5, with D perhaps TRBD2 (6 bases). The germline gives CDR1 SQVTM, CDR2 ANQGSEA. This CDR3 has 10 amino acids. CDR3 nucleotides: TGCAGCGTTGATCGCGGGGTGAGGGTCTTC. Translating gives CSVDRGVRVF.

This clonotype showed up just a few times. The rearrangement links TRBV7-2 to TRBJ1-4, with 8 positions matching TRBD1. J lost 4 bases, V lost 4 bases, and 11 bases had no gene match. Per the germline V gene, CDR1 is SGHTA and CDR2 is FQGNSA. The CDR3 runs to 17 residues. CDR3 protein: CASSSSYRDRRNEKLFF. CDR3 bases: TGTGCCAGCAGCTCTAGCTATCGGGACAGGCGTAATGAAAAACTGTTTTTT.

This clonotype was seen a handful of times. The V and J genes are TRBV4-1 and TRBJ1-1; D might be TRBD1 (6 bases). Germline loops: CDR1 MGHRA, CDR2 YSYEKL. The germline V and J ends were trimmed by 1 base and 7 bases, with 16 bases remaining between them. The CDR3 has 15 amino acids. The CDR3 coding sequence is TGCGCCAGCAGCCAAGCAGGGGTTTTATCGTTTGAAGCTTTCTTT. Protein sequence: CASSQAGVLSFEAFF.

This clonotype has just a few counts. The V call is TRBV12-3 or TRBV12-4, the J call TRBJ2-4; D is perhaps TRBD1 (7 bases). The CDR3 spans 14 residues. The V end was cut by 2 bases, the J end by 5 bases, with 10 bases between. CDR3: CASSLSGGQNIQYF. The CDR3 bases are TGTGCCAGCAGTTTATCAGGGGGGCAAAACATTCAGTACTTC.

This clonotype was counted a few times. The J gene is TRBJ1-1, the V gene TRBV29-1; D gene unclear. Germline V gives CDR1 SQVTM, CDR2 ANQGSEA. The CDR3 is made up of 11 amino acids. V was trimmed by 3 bases and J by 4 bases, leaving 6 bases between them. The CDR3 is CSVEGGTEAFF. In DNA form, the CDR3 reads TGCAGCGTTGAGGGCGGCACTGAAGCTTTCTTT.

Only a few counts were recorded for this clonotype. This chain joins TRBV7-9 and TRBJ2-3; TRBD2 matches at 12 bases. This CDR3 has 17 residues. Germline V lookup: CDR1 SEHNR, CDR2 FQNEAQ (reference sequence). V was pared by 4 bases and J by 2 bases, with 7 bases of the junction left unmatched. In nucleotides, the CDR3 is TGTGCCAGCAGCTCCGCGACTAGCGGGGGATACACAGATACGCAGTATTTT. This gives the protein CASSSATSGGYTDTQYF.

This clonotype was counted a few times. The CDR3 protein is CSALPPGSRGNTIYF. CDR3 DNA sequence: TGCAGTGCCCTTCCTCCAGGCTCGCGAGGAAACACCATATATTTT. The rearrangement joins TRBV20-1 to TRBJ1-3; D uncertain. Trimming shortened V by 6 bases and J by 4 bases, and 19 bases separated the two germline ends. Per the germline V gene, CDR1 is DFQATT and CDR2 is SNEGSKA (reference sequence). The CDR3 covers 15 residues.

This clonotype counts as medium-sized. The chain employs TRBV7-9 and TRBJ2-7; D may match TRBD1 or TRBD2 (5 bases each). Germline values: CDR1 SEHNR, CDR2 FQNEAQ (reference sequence). The V gene lost 5 bases and the J gene lost 3 bases, with 11 bases spanning the gap. The CDR3 runs 13 residues. CDR3 loop: CASSPGQVYEQYF. The CDR3 nucleotides are TGTGCCAGCAGCCCGGGGCAGGTCTACGAGCAGTACTTC.